This record covers a single T cell receptor (beta chain). Its matching antigen is unknown. The missing conserved phenylalanine or tryptophan at the end of this CDR3 makes a read error likely. In preparing bulk TCR libraries, previously described methods and listed TCR primers were used. Each CDR3 protein gets one entry after TCRdb re-called the PCR reads with MiXCR. Of some 580,000 distinct CDR3 sequences in the sample, less than 30% are singletons; the top ten hold 0.78%. The record originates from a study of molecular identifiers for immune sequencing clone quantification. Study-wide points: Over 99% of CMV-specific effector molecules, but under 1% of naive ones, were in clones above 20 copies.

Sequences were obtained from naive CD8+ T cells from blood, with Jurkat cell RNA spiked in. The subset denotes: FACS-sorted CD8+CD4-CCR7+CD45RA+ naive T cells. This receptor was taken from a human donor in good health. Some libraries in this study had Jurkat cell RNA spiked in.

The CDR3 spells CASGQVVGRGSDTQYL. The CDR3 nucleotides read TGTGCCAGCGGCCAAGTCGTTGGCAGGGGATCCGATACGCAGTATCTT. V and J are TRBV14 and TRBJ2-3; tentatively, D is TRBD1 (6 bases). CDR1 is SGHDN, CDR2 FVKESK, per germline. The CDR3 consists of 16 residues.